This passage covers 8 T cell receptor beta chains from one sample sequenced in a study of cytomegalovirus exposure and HLA in healthy donors. In the PCR, 60 Vbeta and 13 Jbeta primers were used. Method: immunoSEQ multiplex PCR; TCRdb's copy keeps in-frame clones and lacks some. The sample lists some 150,000 clones; over 60% were seen once. The sample taken for sequencing was PBMCs. These receptors were collected from a woman in her twenties or thirties in good health and CMV-seronegative.

This chain connects TRBV11-2 to TRBJ1-2, with D unclear. This CDR3 is 14 amino acids long. Trimming removed 4 bases at V and 6 bases at J, with 15 bases between. The germline V gene has CDR1 SGHAT and CDR2 FQNNGV. Here the CDR3 reads CASSSYIKRDGYTF. CDR3 nucleotides: TGTGCCAGCAGCTCCTATATCAAGAGGGATGGCTACACCTTC.

The sample holds a few counts of this clone. The chain carries TRBV28 and TRBJ1-1; D not certain. The CDR3 loop spans 12 amino acids. Germline CDR1 reads MDHEN; CDR2 reads SYDVKM. V lost 3 bases to trimming and J lost 10 bases, with 12 bases between them. This chain's CDR3 is CASSFTPGRAFF. The CDR3 DNA reads TGTGCCAGCAGTTTCACCCCCGGGAGAGCTTTCTTT. Full variable domain (rest looked up from reference TRBV28 and TRBJ1-1): DVKVTQSSRYLVKRTGEKVFLECVQDMDHENMFWYRQDPGLGLRLIYFSYDVKMKEKGDIPEGYSVSREKKERFSLILESASTNQTSMYLCASSFTPGRAFFGQGTRLTVV.

The CDR3: CASSFRGGRTDTQYF. The CDR3 DNA is TGTGCCAGCAGTTTTCGGGGAGGCCGCACAGATACGCAGTATTTT. The J gene is TRBJ2-3, the V gene TRBV27; maybe TRBD2 (6 bases). Trimming stripped 3 bases from V and 1 base from J, with 11 bases between. The CDR3 length is 15 residues. Germline V gene sequence: CDR1 MNHEY, CDR2 SMNVEV (reference sequence).

The chain combines TRBV30 with TRBJ1-5; D is unclear. The germline gives CDR1 GTSNPN, CDR2 SVGIG (reference sequence). The CDR3 has 14 residues. V lost 3 bases and J lost 2, with 11 bases in between. The CDR3 region has the DNA TGTGCCTGGAGGCGAGGGTTTGGCAATCAGCCCCAGCATTTT. The encoded protein is CAWRRGFGNQPQHF.

The chain joins TRBV11-1 to TRBJ2-5, with 7 bases aligning to TRBD1. After removal of 4 bases from V and 1 base from J, the junction contained 6 bases not matched to a gene. The CDR3 has 15 residues. Germline-derived CDR1 and CDR2 are SGHAT and FQDESV (reference sequence). The CDR3 region is CASSSYRDSQETQYF. The CDR3 DNA sequence: TGTGCCAGCAGCTCTTACCGGGACAGCCAAGAGACCCAGTACTTC.

The chain recombines TRBV11-2 with TRBJ2-1; 13 positions agree with TRBD2. The germline V gene encodes CDR1 SGHAT and CDR2 FQNNGV. CDR3 length: 18 amino acids. V lost 0 bases, J lost 4 bases, and 6 bases stayed unmatched. Here the CDR3 reads CASSLDGLAGDVYNEQFF. The CDR3 DNA sequence: TGTGCCAGCAGCTTAGATGGACTAGCGGGAGATGTATACAATGAGCAGTTCTTC.

This sequence joins TRBV5-1 and TRBJ1-1; TRBD1 aligns across 9 bases. Germline V gives CDR1 SGHRS, CDR2 YFSETQ. J gave up 1 base and V 1 base, and 11 bases lay outside the gene matches. The CDR3 is 18 amino acids. CDR3 sequence reads: CASSLLGTGGVGNTEAFF. CDR3 nucleotide sequence: TGCGCCAGCAGCTTGTTGGGAACAGGGGGCGTGGGGAACACTGAAGCTTTCTTT. Together with reference TRBV5-1 and TRBJ1-1, the CDR3 gives the full variable domain: KAGVTQTPRYLIKTRGQQVTLSCSPISGHRSVSWYQQTPGQGLQFLFEYFSETQRNKGNFPGRFSGRQFSNSRSEMNVSTLELGDSALYLCASSLLGTGGVGNTEAFFGQGTRLTVV.

This clone was found once. The chain combines TRBV6-5 with TRBJ2-1; 8 nucleotides line up with TRBD2. Trimming cost V 4 bases and J 3 bases; bases outside gene matches: 5. This CDR3 has 15 residues. The germline gives CDR1 MNHEY, CDR2 SVGAGI. The DNA of the CDR3 is TGTGCCAGCAGTTCCCTAGCGGGCAACTACAATGAGCAGTTCTTC. Protein product: CASSSLAGNYNEQFF.